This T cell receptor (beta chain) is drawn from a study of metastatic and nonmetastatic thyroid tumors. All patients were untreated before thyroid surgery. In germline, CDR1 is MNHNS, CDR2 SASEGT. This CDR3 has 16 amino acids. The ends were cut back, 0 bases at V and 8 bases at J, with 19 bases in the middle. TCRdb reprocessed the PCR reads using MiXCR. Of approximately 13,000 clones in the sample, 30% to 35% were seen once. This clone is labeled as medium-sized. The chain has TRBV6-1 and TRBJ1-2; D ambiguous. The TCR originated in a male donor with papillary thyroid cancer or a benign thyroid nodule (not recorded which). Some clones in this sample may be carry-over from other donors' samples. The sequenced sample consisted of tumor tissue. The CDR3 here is CASSEAPPGNGGGYTF. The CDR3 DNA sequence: TGTGCCAGCAGTGAAGCGCCGCCCGGGAACGGAGGGGGCTACACCTTC.